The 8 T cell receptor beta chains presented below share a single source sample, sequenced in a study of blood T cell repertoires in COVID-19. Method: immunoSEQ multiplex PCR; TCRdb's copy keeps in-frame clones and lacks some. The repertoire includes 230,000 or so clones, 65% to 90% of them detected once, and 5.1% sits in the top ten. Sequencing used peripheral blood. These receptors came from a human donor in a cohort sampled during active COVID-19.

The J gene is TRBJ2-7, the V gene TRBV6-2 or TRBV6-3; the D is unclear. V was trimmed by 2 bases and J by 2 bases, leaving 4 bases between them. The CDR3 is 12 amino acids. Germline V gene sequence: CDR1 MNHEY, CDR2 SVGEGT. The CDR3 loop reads CASSYQAYEQYF. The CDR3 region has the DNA TGTGCCAGCAGTTACCAGGCCTACGAGCAGTACTTC.

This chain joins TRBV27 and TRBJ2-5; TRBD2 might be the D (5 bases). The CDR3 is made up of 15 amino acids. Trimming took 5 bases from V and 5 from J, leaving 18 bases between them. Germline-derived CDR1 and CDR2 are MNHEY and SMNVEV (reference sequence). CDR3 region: CASSPGNFAWETQYF. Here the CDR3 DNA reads TGTGCCAGCAGTCCGGGGAACTTCGCGTGGGAGACCCAGTACTTC.

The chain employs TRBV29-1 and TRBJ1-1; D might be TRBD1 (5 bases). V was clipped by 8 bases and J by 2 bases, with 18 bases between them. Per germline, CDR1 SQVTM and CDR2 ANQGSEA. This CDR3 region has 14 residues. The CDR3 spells CSSFRGTLNTEAFF. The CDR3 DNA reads TGCAGCTCCTTTCGAGGGACTCTAAACACTGAAGCTTTCTTT. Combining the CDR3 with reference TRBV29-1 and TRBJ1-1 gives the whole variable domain SAVISQKPSRDICQRGTSLTIQCQVDSQVTMMFWYRQQPGQSLTLIATANQGSEATYESGFVIDKFPISRPNLTFSTLTVSNMSPEDSSIYLCSSFRGTLNTEAFFGQGTRLTVV.

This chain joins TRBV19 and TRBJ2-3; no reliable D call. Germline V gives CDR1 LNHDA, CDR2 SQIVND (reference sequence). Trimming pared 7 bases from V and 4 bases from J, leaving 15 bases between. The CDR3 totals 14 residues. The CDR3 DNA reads TGTGCCAGTAAAAATCGAGAAAAACCAGATACGCAGTATTTT. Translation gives CASKNREKPDTQYF.

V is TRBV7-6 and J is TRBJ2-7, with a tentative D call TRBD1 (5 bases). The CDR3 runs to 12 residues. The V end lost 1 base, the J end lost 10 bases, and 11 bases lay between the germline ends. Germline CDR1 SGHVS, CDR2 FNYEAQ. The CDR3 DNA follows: TGTGCCAGCAGCTTAGTGGGGCAGTTCCAGTACTTC. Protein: CASSLVGQFQYF.

The DNA for the CDR3 is TGTGCCAGCAGTGAATCCGAGACGCGGGAGACCCAGTACTTC. It translates to CASSESETRETQYF. This chain joins TRBV2 and TRBJ2-5, with no clear D. The V gene lost 2 bases and the J gene lost 5 bases, with 12 bases spanning the gap. The germline V gene has CDR1 SNHLY and CDR2 FYNNEI. The CDR3 covers 14 residues.

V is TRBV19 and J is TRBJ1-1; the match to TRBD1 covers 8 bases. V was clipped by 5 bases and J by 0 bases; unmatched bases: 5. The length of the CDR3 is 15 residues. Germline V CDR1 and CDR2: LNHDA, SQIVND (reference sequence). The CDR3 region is CASSATGAMNTEAFF. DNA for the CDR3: TGTGCCAGTAGTGCGACAGGGGCCATGAACACTGAAGCTTTCTTT.

CDR3 nucleotides: TGTGCCTGGAGTCTCAAGGACAGGGGGAACTATGGCTACACCTTC. It codes for CAWSLKDRGNYGYTF. The V and J genes are TRBV30 and TRBJ1-2; 10 bases are a match to TRBD1. The V gene's germline CDR1 is GTSNPN and CDR2 SVGIG (reference sequence). V lost 2 bases to trimming and J lost 2 bases; unmatched junction nucleotides: 5. This CDR3 has 15 residues.